A selection of T cell receptor beta chains follows, all from one sample in a study of blood T cell repertoires in COVID-19. Here immunoSEQ multiplex PCR was the method, and the copy in TCRdb shows in-frame clones only, minus some. The sample holds approximately 170,000 clones, roughly 70% seen once. The sequencing sample was made of peripheral blood. Receptors were obtained from a woman at least 80 years old with acute or convalescent COVID-19. Both conserved end residues are part of each CDR3. The D gene is left open where the match is weak. Only some rows state a clone size, as once, few, many or a class for expanded clones.

J gene: TRBJ2-7
clone size: few
V gene: TRBV4-3
D gene: -
CDR3 DNA: TGCGCCAGCAGCCAAGATTCTGGGGGCGGTTACGAGCAGTACTTC
CDR3 protein: CASSQDSGGGYEQYF

J gene: TRBJ2-5
clone size: few
V gene: TRBV18
D gene: TRBD1
CDR3 DNA: TGTGCCAGCTCACCATTTCCGATATCGGGGACAGGGGTAGGAGAGACCCAGTACTTC
CDR3 protein: CASSPFPISGTGVGETQYF

J gene: TRBJ2-7
clone size: -
V gene: TRBV10-3
D gene: TRBD1
CDR3 DNA: TGTGCCATCAGCGGACAGGCGTTTTCCTACGAGCAGTACTTC
CDR3 protein: CAISGQAFSYEQYF

J gene: TRBJ1-1
clone size: -
V gene: TRBV2
D gene: -
CDR3 DNA: TGTGCCAGCAGTGAGCAGGCCATGAACACTGAAGCTTTCTTT
CDR3 protein: CASSEQAMNTEAFF

J gene: TRBJ1-1
clone size: -
V gene: TRBV18
D gene: TRBD1
CDR3 DNA: TGTGCCAGCTCAACCGGGGGGACAGGGAGCCCTGAAGCTTTCTTT
CDR3 protein: CASSTGGTGSPEAFF

J gene: TRBJ2-3
clone size: -
V gene: TRBV7-2
D gene: TRBD2
CDR3 DNA: TGTGCCAGCAGCTTCGGCCTAGCGGGAGTCTCAGATACGCAGTATTTT
CDR3 protein: CASSFGLAGVSDTQYF

J gene: TRBJ1-6
clone size: -
V gene: TRBV7-8
D gene: -
CDR3 DNA: TGTGCCAGCAGCCCAAGACAGGCTGATAATTCACCCCTCCACTTT
CDR3 protein: CASSPRQADNSPLHF

J gene: TRBJ2-1
clone size: -
V gene: TRBV28
D gene: TRBD2
CDR3 DNA: TGTGCCAGCAGTTTAATTAGCGGGGGCCTCTACAATGAGCAGTTCTTC
CDR3 protein: CASSLISGGLYNEQFF

J gene: TRBJ1-2
clone size: -
V gene: TRBV5-1
D gene: -
CDR3 DNA: TGCGCCAGCAGCCCCGAGGGTAATGGCTACACCTTC
CDR3 protein: CASSPEGNGYTF

J gene: TRBJ2-2
clone size: once
V gene: TRBV5-1
D gene: TRBD2
CDR3 DNA: TGCGCCAGCAGCTTAGGAGCGGGAGAGGGCACCGGGGAGCTGTTTTTT
CDR3 protein: CASSLGAGEGTGELFF

J gene: TRBJ2-7
clone size: -
V gene: TRBV4-1
D gene: TRBD2
CDR3 DNA: TGCGCCAGCAGCCAAGGGCTGAGCGGGATATTCGAGCAGTACTTC
CDR3 protein: CASSQGLSGIFEQYF

J gene: TRBJ2-7
clone size: -
V gene: TRBV27
D gene: TRBD2
CDR3 DNA: TGTGCCAGCAGTTTATGGGCGGGAGCCCTCTACGAGCAGTACTTC
CDR3 protein: CASSLWAGALYEQYF

J gene: TRBJ1-6
clone size: few
V gene: TRBV13
D gene: TRBD1
CDR3 DNA: TGTGCCAGCAGCAGCGGACAGGGGAATTCACCCCTCCACTTT
CDR3 protein: CASSSGQGNSPLHF

J gene: TRBJ2-1
clone size: -
V gene: TRBV11-2
D gene: TRBD1
CDR3 DNA: TGTGCCAGCAGCTTGGACAGGGCTAAGGAGCAGTTCTTC
CDR3 protein: CASSLDRAKEQFF

J gene: TRBJ2-5
clone size: -
V gene: TRBV5-1
D gene: -
CDR3 DNA: TGCGCCAGCAGCCGCGCTAGAGAAGAGACCCAGTACTTC
CDR3 protein: CASSRAREETQYF

J gene: TRBJ2-3
clone size: -
V gene: TRBV27
D gene: TRBD2
CDR3 DNA: TGTGCCAGCAGTCGGACTAGGGTAGATACGCAGTATTTT
CDR3 protein: CASSRTRVDTQYF

J gene: TRBJ2-3
clone size: -
V gene: TRBV6-1
D gene: TRBD1
CDR3 DNA: TGTGCCAGCAGTGAACATCGTGGACAGGGTACAGATACGCAGTATTTT
CDR3 protein: CASSEHRGQGTDTQYF

J gene: TRBJ2-5
clone size: -
V gene: TRBV10-1
D gene: -
CDR3 DNA: TGCGCCAGCAGTGATTTCACAGCCCAAGAGACCCAGTACTTC
CDR3 protein: CASSDFTAQETQYF

J gene: TRBJ2-7
clone size: -
V gene: TRBV18
D gene: -
CDR3 DNA: TGTGCCAGCTCACTCGAGCTATACGAGCAGTACTTC
CDR3 protein: CASSLELYEQYF

J gene: TRBJ1-1
clone size: -
V gene: TRBV28
D gene: -
CDR3 DNA: TGTGCCAGCAGTTCCCCAGTGCCGAACACTGAAGCTTTCTTT
CDR3 protein: CASSSPVPNTEAFF

J gene: TRBJ1-4
clone size: few
V gene: TRBV5-1
D gene: -
CDR3 DNA: TGCGCCAGCAGCTTGGGGTCAGGTCGGCGTGAAAAACTGTTTTTT
CDR3 protein: CASSLGSGRREKLFF

J gene: TRBJ2-5
clone size: few
V gene: TRBV9
D gene: TRBD2
CDR3 DNA: TGTGCCAGCAGCGTAGCTTTAGCGGGAGCCCAAGAGACCCAGTACTTC
CDR3 protein: CASSVALAGAQETQYF

J gene: TRBJ2-6
clone size: -
V gene: TRBV5-1
D gene: TRBD1
CDR3 DNA: TGCGCCAGCAGCTGGGGTCCCGGGACAGGGGCCGGGGCCAACGTCCTGACTTTC
CDR3 protein: CASSWGPGTGAGANVLTF

J gene: TRBJ2-3
clone size: few
V gene: TRBV19
D gene: -
CDR3 DNA: TGTGCCAGTAGTATTTCCAGCGGTGGCAATACGCAGTATTTT
CDR3 protein: CASSISSGGNTQYF

J gene: TRBJ2-1
clone size: once
V gene: TRBV14
D gene: TRBD2
CDR3 DNA: TGTGCCAGCAGCCAAGGTACTAGCGGGAGCCTTTGGTTCTTC
CDR3 protein: CASSQGTSGSLWFF

J gene: TRBJ1-5
clone size: once
V gene: TRBV19
D gene: TRBD1
CDR3 DNA: TGTGCCAGTAGTACGCAGGGGGCTCAGCCCCAGCATTTT
CDR3 protein: CASSTQGAQPQHF

J gene: TRBJ1-5
clone size: -
V gene: TRBV28
D gene: -
CDR3 DNA: TGTGCCAGCAGAGTATCGGAAAAAGGGGATGAACGCAATCAGCCCCAGCATTTT
CDR3 protein: CASRVSEKGDERNQPQHF

J gene: TRBJ1-5
clone size: few
V gene: TRBV27
D gene: -
CDR3 DNA: TGTGCCAGCAGTACCTCGGACAGCAGCAATCAGCCCCAGCATTTT
CDR3 protein: CASSTSDSSNQPQHF

J gene: TRBJ1-4
clone size: few
V gene: TRBV28
D gene: -
CDR3 DNA: TGTGCCAGCAGTTTAACCCCAGGGAGGGGTAGCGAAAAACTGTTTTTT
CDR3 protein: CASSLTPGRGSEKLFF

J gene: TRBJ2-1
clone size: few
V gene: TRBV10-3
D gene: -
CDR3 DNA: TGTGCCATCAGAAGACAGGAGATTGGGGATGAGCAGTTCTTC
CDR3 protein: CAIRRQEIGDEQFF

J gene: TRBJ1-2
clone size: -
V gene: TRBV28
D gene: TRBD1
CDR3 DNA: TGTGCCAGCAGTTTTAGTGGGACAGGATATGGCTACACCTTC
CDR3 protein: CASSFSGTGYGYTF

J gene: TRBJ1-1
clone size: -
V gene: TRBV18
D gene: TRBD1
CDR3 DNA: TGTGCCAGCTCACCGACGGACAGGGGGAGTCTCCTGAAGGGAACTGAAGCTTTCTTT
CDR3 protein: CASSPTDRGSLLKGTEAFF

J gene: TRBJ2-1
clone size: -
V gene: TRBV1
D gene: -
CDR3 DNA: TGCACCAGCACCTCTAGGTCTAATGAGCAGTTCTTC
CDR3 protein: CTSTSRSNEQFF

J gene: TRBJ2-2
clone size: once
V gene: TRBV6-2/TRBV6-3
D gene: -
CDR3 DNA: TGTGCCAGCAGTTACCTGGAGATGAACACCGGGGAGCTGTTTTTT
CDR3 protein: CASSYLEMNTGELFF

J gene: TRBJ2-1
clone size: -
V gene: TRBV2
D gene: TRBD2
CDR3 DNA: TGTGCCAGCATCGGACTAGCGGGAGGGCCCAGTGAGCAGTTCTTC
CDR3 protein: CASIGLAGGPSEQFF

J gene: TRBJ1-1
clone size: -
V gene: TRBV10-1
D gene: -
CDR3 DNA: TGCGCCAGCTCCCGGAGCGAATCGAACACTGAAGCTTTCTTT
CDR3 protein: CASSRSESNTEAFF

J gene: TRBJ2-6
clone size: once
V gene: TRBV2
D gene: TRBD2
CDR3 DNA: TGTGCCATTACTCGGGGGGTATTAGGGGCCAACGTCCTGACTTTC
CDR3 protein: CAITRGVLGANVLTF

J gene: TRBJ1-2
clone size: -
V gene: TRBV2
D gene: TRBD1
CDR3 DNA: TGTGCCAGCAGTGGGGGACAGGGTGGCTATGGCTACACCTTC
CDR3 protein: CASSGGQGGYGYTF

J gene: TRBJ1-3
clone size: many
V gene: TRBV4-3
D gene: -
CDR3 DNA: TGCGCCAGCAGCCAAGATCTAACGGGAAACACCATATATTTT
CDR3 protein: CASSQDLTGNTIYF

J gene: TRBJ2-1
clone size: -
V gene: TRBV28
D gene: TRBD2
CDR3 DNA: TGTGCCAGCAGTTTCTCCAGCGGGAGGGTAGGGGAGCAGTTCTTC
CDR3 protein: CASSFSSGRVGEQFF

J gene: TRBJ2-2
clone size: -
V gene: TRBV6-6
D gene: TRBD1
CDR3 DNA: TGTGCCAGCAGTGTACAGGGGGCGCGAAACGGGGAGCTGTTTTTT
CDR3 protein: CASSVQGARNGELFF

J gene: TRBJ2-7
clone size: -
V gene: TRBV27
D gene: -
CDR3 DNA: TGTGCCAGCAGCCCTCGCGTCGGGGAAACCTACGAGCAGTACTTC
CDR3 protein: CASSPRVGETYEQYF

J gene: TRBJ2-1
clone size: -
V gene: TRBV6-6
D gene: -
CDR3 DNA: TGTGCCAGCAGTTACCAGAACAATGAGCAGTTCTTC
CDR3 protein: CASSYQNNEQFF

J gene: TRBJ2-7
clone size: -
V gene: TRBV24-1
D gene: -
CDR3 DNA: TGTGCCACCAGCCGCGGGACAGCCTACGAGCAGTACTTC
CDR3 protein: CATSRGTAYEQYF

J gene: TRBJ1-5
clone size: -
V gene: TRBV4-1
D gene: TRBD1
CDR3 DNA: TGCGCCAGCAGCCAAGACGACAGGGTGGGCCAGCCCCAGCATTTT
CDR3 protein: CASSQDDRVGQPQHF

J gene: TRBJ2-6
clone size: once
V gene: TRBV5-1
D gene: TRBD1
CDR3 DNA: TGCGCCAGCAGCCCGGGGACAGGGGGCCTGACAGGGGCCAACGTCCTGACTTTC
CDR3 protein: CASSPGTGGLTGANVLTF

J gene: TRBJ2-2
clone size: -
V gene: TRBV18
D gene: -
CDR3 DNA: TGTGCCAGCTCACCATCAGGGGCCGAGAACACCGGGGAGCTGTTTTTT
CDR3 protein: CASSPSGAENTGELFF

J gene: TRBJ2-1
clone size: -
V gene: TRBV7-2
D gene: -
CDR3 DNA: TGTGCCAGCAGCTTAGGATCTAGCTCCCCTAGTTATGAGCAGTTCTTC
CDR3 protein: CASSLGSSSPSYEQFF

J gene: TRBJ2-7
clone size: -
V gene: TRBV7-9
D gene: -
CDR3 DNA: TGTGCCAGCAGCTTCGTCTTCGAGCAGTACTTC
CDR3 protein: CASSFVFEQYF

J gene: TRBJ1-3
clone size: -
V gene: TRBV28
D gene: -
CDR3 DNA: TGTGCCAGCTCTAGGTCAGGGGCGGAAGCAGCTGGAAACACCATATATTTT
CDR3 protein: CASSRSGAEAAGNTIYF

J gene: TRBJ2-7
clone size: -
V gene: TRBV5-6
D gene: TRBD2
CDR3 DNA: TGTGCCAGCAGCTGGCGCGGGGGACGGACGGACTTC
CDR3 protein: CASSWRGGRTDF

J gene: TRBJ1-2
clone size: -
V gene: TRBV7-9
D gene: TRBD1
CDR3 DNA: TGTGCCAGCAGCAACAACCGGGACAGCCCATATGGCTACACCTTC
CDR3 protein: CASSNNRDSPYGYTF

J gene: TRBJ2-7
clone size: few
V gene: TRBV28
D gene: TRBD2
CDR3 DNA: TGTGCCAGCAGAAGAACTAGCGGGAGGTCCTACGAGCAGTACTTC
CDR3 protein: CASRRTSGRSYEQYF

J gene: TRBJ2-7
clone size: -
V gene: TRBV20-1
D gene: -
CDR3 DNA: TGCAGTGCTAGGACAAACGAGCAGTACTTC
CDR3 protein: CSARTNEQYF